This TCR beta chain was sequenced during a study of cytomegalovirus exposure and HLA in healthy donors. Separate from the approximately 670-subject first cohort was the approximately 120-subject validation cohort, to which the donors belonged. Clones were sequenced by immunoSEQ multiplex PCR, and TCRdb holds only the in-frame ones, with some missing. Among 140,000 to 150,000 clones listed, around 90% were seen once. The germline gives CDR1 LNHDA, CDR2 SQIVND (reference sequence). V gave up 3 bases and J gave up 3 bases, with 15 bases separating them. CDR3 size: 16 residues. Findings and caveats of the study: Investigators reported 150 to 200 TCR beta chains as tied to cytomegalovirus. Rarity held for most TCR sequences, but there were some public TCRs that occurred in many donors.

This clone was found a few times. Antigen: not known. The receptor was isolated from a man in his late teens or twenties in good health and CMV-seropositive. This chain connects TRBV19 to TRBJ1-5; D possibly corresponds to TRBD1 (5 bases). The source material was PBMCs. CDR3 DNA sequence: TGTGCCAGTAGTATGGGTGCAGGGCGAAACAATCAGCCCCAGCATTTT. It yields the protein CASSMGAGRNNQPQHF.